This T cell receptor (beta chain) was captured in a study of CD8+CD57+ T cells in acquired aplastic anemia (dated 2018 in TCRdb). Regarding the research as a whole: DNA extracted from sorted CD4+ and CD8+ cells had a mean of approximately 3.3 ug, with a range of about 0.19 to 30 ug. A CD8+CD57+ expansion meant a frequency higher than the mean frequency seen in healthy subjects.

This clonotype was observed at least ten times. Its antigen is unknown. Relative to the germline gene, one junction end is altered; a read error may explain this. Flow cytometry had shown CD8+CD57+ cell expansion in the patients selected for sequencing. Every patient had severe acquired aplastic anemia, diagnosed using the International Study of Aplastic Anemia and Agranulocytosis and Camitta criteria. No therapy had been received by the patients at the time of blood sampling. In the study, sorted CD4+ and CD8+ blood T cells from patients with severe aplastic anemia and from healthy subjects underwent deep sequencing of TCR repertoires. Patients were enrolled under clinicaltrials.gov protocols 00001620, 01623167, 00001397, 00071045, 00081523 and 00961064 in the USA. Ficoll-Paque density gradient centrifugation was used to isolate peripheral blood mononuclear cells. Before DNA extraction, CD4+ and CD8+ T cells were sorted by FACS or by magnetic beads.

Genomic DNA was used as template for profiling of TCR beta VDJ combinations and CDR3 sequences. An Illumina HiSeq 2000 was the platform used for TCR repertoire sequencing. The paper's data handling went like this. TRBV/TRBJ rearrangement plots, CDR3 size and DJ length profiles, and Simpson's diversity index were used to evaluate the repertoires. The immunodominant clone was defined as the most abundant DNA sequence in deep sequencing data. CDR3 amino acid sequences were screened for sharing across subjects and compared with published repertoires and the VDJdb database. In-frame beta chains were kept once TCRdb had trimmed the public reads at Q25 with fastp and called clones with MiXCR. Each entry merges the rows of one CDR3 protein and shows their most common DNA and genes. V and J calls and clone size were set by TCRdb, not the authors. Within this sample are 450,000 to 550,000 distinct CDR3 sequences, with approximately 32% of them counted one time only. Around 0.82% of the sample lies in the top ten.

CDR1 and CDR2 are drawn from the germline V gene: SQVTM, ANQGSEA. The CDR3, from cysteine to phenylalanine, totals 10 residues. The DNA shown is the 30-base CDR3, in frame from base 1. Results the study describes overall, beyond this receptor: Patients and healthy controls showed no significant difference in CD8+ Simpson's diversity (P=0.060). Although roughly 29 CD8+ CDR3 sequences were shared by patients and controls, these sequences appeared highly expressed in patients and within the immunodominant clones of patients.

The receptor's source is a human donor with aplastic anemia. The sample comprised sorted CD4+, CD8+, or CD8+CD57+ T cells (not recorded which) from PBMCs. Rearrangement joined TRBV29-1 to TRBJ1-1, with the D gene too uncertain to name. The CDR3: CSAANAEAFF. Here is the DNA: TGCAGCGCTGCGAACGCTGAAGCTTTCTTT.